This T cell receptor (beta chain) was sequenced for a study of technical replicates of blood from a few donors (dated by TCRdb to the late 2010s). In the case of this clone: There is no known antigen for this receptor. No per-base quality is available; no much larger clone lies one base away.

The library was generated by the immunoSEQ multiplex PCR assay. In its TCRdb copy, this immuneACCESS table keeps in-frame sequences only and misses some clones. Where compared with another copy, unresolved V genes explain less than half of these, and the others have no known cause. The sample contains about 72,000 clones, 80% to 95% of them found a single time. The ten largest clones take up over 0.3% of the sample. Material: T cells isolated from PBMCs. This receptor was identified in a human donor in good health.

CDR3 protein: CASSFGTGGSGTGELFF. The DNA sequence is TGTGCCAGCAGTTTCGGGACAGGGGGCTCAGGCACCGGGGAGCTGTTTTTT. Rearrangement joined TRBV7-3 to TRBJ2-2; 12 junctional bases match TRBD1. Clipping removes 6 bases from V and 4 bases from J, with 9 as the unmatched junction base count. The CDR3 starts with the cysteine, ends with the phenylalanine, and has 17 residues. The only DNA kept is the CDR3, 51 bases in frame from the first base. CDR1 and CDR2 are read off the germline V gene as SGHTA and FQGTGA.